This T cell receptor beta chain comes out of a study of shared clonotypes between healthy human individuals. For the study at large: The cohort comprised a couple of women and three men. Their ages spanned 18 to 49 years. Study results and caveats: What rarefaction showed was incomplete sorted-subset sequencing despite large depth.

The assay was immunoSEQ multiplex PCR, and TCRdb's table has in-frame clones only and misses some. The table shows 2 million to 3 million clones, with around 90% occurring only once. Notes on this clone: Antigen: not known.

The source material was naive CD4+ T cells sorted from blood. The subset is: CD45RA+ positively selected. The clonotype originates from a man aged 18 to 30 in good health.

The chain's CDR3 is CASSYKPSAYQPQHF. The CDR3 nucleotides read TGTGCCAGCAGCTACAAGCCCAGCGCCTATCAGCCCCAGCATTTT. The genes are TRBV7-8 and TRBJ1-5; D uncertain. The V and J ends lost 4 bases and 5 bases respectively, with 15 bases between them. The germline V gene has CDR1 SGHVS and CDR2 FQNEAQ. The CDR3 extends over 15 amino acids. The full variable domain, rest sourced from reference TRBV7-8 and TRBJ1-5, is GAGVSQSPRYKVAKRGQDVALRCDPISGHVSLFWYQQALGQGPEFLTYFQNEAQLDKSGLPSDRFFAERPEGSVSTLKIQRTQQEDSAVYLCASSYKPSAYQPQHFGDGTRLSIL.